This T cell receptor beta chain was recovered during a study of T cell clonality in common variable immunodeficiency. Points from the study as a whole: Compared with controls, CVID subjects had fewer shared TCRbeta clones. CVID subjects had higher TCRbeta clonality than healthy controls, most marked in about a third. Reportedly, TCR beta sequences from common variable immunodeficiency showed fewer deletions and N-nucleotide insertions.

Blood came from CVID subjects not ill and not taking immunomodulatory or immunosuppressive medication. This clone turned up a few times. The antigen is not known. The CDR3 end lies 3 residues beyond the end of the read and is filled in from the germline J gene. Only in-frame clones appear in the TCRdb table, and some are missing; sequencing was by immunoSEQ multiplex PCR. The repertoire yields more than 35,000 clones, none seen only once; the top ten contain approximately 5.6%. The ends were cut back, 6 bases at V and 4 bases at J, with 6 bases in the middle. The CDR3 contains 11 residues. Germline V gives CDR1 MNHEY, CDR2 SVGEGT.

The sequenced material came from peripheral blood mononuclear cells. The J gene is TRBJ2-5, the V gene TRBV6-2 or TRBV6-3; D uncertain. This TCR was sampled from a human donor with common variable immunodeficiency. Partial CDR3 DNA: TGTGCCAGCAGGCTTAGAGAGACC. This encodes CASRLRET. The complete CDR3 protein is CASRLRETQYF.